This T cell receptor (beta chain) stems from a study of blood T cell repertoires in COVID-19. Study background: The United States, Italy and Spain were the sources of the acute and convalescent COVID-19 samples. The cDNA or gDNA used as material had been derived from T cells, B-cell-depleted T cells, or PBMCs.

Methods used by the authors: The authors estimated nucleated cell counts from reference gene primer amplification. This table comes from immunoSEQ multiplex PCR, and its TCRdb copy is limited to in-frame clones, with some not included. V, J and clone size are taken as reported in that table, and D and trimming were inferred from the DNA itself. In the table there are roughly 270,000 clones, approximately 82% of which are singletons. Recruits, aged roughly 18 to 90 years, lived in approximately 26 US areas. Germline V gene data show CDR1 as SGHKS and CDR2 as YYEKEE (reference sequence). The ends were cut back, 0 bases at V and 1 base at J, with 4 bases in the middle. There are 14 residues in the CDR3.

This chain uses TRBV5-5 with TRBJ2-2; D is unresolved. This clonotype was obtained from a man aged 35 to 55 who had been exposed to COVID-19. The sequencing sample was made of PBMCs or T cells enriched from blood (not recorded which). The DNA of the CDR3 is TGTGCCAGCAGCTTGGCCTGGAACACCGGGGAGCTGTTTTTT. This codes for CASSLAWNTGELFF.